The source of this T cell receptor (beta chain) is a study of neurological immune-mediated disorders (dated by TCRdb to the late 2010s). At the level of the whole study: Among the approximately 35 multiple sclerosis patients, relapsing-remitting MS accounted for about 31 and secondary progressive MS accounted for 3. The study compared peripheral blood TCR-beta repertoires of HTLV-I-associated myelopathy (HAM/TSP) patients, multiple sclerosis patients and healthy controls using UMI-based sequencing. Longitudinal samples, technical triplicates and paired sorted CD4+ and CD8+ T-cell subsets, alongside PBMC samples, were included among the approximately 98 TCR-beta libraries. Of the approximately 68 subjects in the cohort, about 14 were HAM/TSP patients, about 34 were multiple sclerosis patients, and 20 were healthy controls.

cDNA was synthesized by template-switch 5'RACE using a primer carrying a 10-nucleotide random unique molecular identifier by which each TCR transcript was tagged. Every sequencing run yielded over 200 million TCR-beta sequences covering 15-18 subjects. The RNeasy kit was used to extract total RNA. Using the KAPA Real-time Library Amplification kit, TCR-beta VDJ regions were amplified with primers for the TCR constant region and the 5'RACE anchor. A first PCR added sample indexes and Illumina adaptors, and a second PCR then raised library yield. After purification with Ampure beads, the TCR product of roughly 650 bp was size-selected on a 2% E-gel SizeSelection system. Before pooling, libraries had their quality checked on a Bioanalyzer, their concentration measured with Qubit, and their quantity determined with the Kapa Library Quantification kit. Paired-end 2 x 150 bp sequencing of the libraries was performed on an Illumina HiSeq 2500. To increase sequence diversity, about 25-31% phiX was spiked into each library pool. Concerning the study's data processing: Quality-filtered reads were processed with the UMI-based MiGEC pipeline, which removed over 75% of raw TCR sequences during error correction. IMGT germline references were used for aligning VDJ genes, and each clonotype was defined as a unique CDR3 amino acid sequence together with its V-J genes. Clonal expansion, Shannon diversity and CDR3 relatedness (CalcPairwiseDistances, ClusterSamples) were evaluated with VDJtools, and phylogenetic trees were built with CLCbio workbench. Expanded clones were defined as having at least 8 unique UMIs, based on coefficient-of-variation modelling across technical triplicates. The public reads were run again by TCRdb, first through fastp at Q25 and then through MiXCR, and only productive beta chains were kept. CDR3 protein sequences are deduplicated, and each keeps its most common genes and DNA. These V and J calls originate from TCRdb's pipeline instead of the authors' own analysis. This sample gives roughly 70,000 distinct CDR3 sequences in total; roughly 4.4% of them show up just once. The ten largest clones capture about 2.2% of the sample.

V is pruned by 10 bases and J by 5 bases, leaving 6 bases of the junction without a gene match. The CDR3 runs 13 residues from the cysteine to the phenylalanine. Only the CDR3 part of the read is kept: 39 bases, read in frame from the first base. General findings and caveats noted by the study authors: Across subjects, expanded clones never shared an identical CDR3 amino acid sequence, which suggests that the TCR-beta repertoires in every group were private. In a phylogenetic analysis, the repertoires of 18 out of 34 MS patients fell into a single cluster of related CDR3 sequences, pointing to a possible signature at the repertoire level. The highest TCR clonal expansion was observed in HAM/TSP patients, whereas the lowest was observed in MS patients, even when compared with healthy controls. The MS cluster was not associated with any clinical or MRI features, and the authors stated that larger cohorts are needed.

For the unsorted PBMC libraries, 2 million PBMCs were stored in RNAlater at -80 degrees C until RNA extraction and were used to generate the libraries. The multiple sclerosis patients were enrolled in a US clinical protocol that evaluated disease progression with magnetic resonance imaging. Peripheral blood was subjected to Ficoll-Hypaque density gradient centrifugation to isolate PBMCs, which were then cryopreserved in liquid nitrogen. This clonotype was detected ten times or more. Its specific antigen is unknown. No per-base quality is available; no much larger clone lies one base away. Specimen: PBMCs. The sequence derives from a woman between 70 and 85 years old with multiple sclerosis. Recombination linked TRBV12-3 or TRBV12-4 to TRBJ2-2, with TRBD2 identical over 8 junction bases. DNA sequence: TGTGCCATCTCGGGGGGGGTAACCGGGGAGCTGTTTTTT. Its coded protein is CAISGGVTGELFF.